The 27 T cell receptor beta chains below come from one sample, sequenced in a study of early T cells in non-severe SARS-CoV-2 infection. TCRdb recomputed calls from the 5' RACE reads with MiXCR, one row per CDR3 protein. The sample lists under 70,000 distinct CDR3 sequences, 13% seen once, with around a tenth in the top ten. Material: whole blood, obtained at baseline. The receptors derive from an adult who was a healthcare worker with PCR-confirmed SARS-CoV-2 infection or an uninfected control (not recorded which).

This clonotype was picked up a small number of times. The chain uses TRBV4-3 and TRBJ1-2; D unclear. The germline CDR1 and CDR2 sequences are LGHNA and YSLEER. The V and J ends lost 0 bases and 3 bases respectively, with 11 bases between them. The CDR3 sequence is 15 residues long. CDR3 sequence reads: CASSQEKGVYYGYTF. In DNA form, the CDR3 reads TGCGCCAGCAGCCAAGAAAAGGGAGTCTACTATGGCTACACCTTC.

The table lists this clonotype with many counts. The CDR3 nucleotides read TGCGCCAGCAGCCCCCGGGGGGCGCACGGGTTTTCGGATACGCAGTATTTT. Its protein is CASSPRGAHGFSDTQYF. The V gene is TRBV5-1, the J gene TRBJ2-3, with D maybe TRBD2 (7 bases). The germline gives CDR1 SGHRS, CDR2 YFSETQ. The CDR3 extends over 17 amino acids. The germline V and J ends were trimmed by 4 bases and 6 bases, with 24 bases remaining between them.

The rearrangement uses TRBV13 and TRBJ2-1; D gene ambiguous. The CDR3 loop spans 15 amino acids. Germline V gene sequence: CDR1 PRHDT, CDR2 FYEKMQ (reference sequence). V lost 5 bases and J lost 0, with 11 bases in between. The CDR3, as DNA: TGTGCCAGCAGCCCCTCAGTGAGCTCCTACAATGAGCAGTTCTTC. This sequence encodes CASSPSVSSYNEQFF. The whole variable domain, remainder taken from reference TRBV13 and TRBJ2-1, is AAGVIQSPRHLIKEKRETATLKCYPIPRHDTVYWYQQGPGQDPQFLISFYEKMQSDKGSIPDRFSAQQFSDYHSELNMSSLELGDSALYFCASSPSVSSYNEQFFGPGTRLTVL.

This clonotype was seen ten or more times. The CDR3 sequence: CASSKRQTITDTQYF. In DNA, the CDR3 is TGTGCCAGCAGCAAACGACAGACGATCACAGATACGCAGTATTTT. The chain combines TRBV7-9 with TRBJ2-3; D is perhaps TRBD1 (5 bases). CDR3 size: 15 residues. Trimming removed 5 bases from V and 2 bases from J, with 14 bases in between. CDR1 SEHNR and CDR2 FQNEAQ come from the germline V gene (reference sequence). Full variable domain (remainder filled in from reference TRBV7-9 and TRBJ2-3): DTGVSQNPRHKITKRGQNVTFRCDPISEHNRLYWYRQTLGQGPEFLTYFQNEAQLEKSRLLSDRFSAERPKGSFSTLEIQRTEQGDSAMYLCASSKRQTITDTQYFGPGTRLTVL.

This clonotype appeared a few times. V is TRBV28 and J is TRBJ2-7; tentative D call: TRBD2 (5 bases). This CDR3 is built from 13 residues. Trimming left V 3 bases short and J 2 bases short, with 8 bases between. CDR1 and CDR2 from the germline V gene are MDHEN and SYDVKM. The CDR3 DNA sequence: TGTGCCAGCAGTTTCCCCGGGACCTACGAGCAGTACTTC. Its protein product is CASSFPGTYEQYF.

The gene calls are TRBV20-1 and TRBJ2-3; TRBD1 aligns across 7 bases. CDR3 length equals 14 residues. Losses at the gene ends were 8 bases for V and 1 base for J; bases not matched to a gene: 9. Germline V gene lookup returns CDR1 DFQATT and CDR2 SNEGSKA (reference sequence). The CDR3 region is CSTPGDRGTDTQYF. In DNA, the CDR3 is TGCAGTACCCCCGGGGACAGAGGCACAGATACGCAGTATTTT.

This clonotype was found a few times. The chain couples TRBV6-1 to TRBJ2-7, with 8 bases that match TRBD1. The V gene end was trimmed by 4 bases and the J gene end by 2 bases; junction bases not matched to a gene: 7. Germline V CDR1 and CDR2: MNHNS, SASEGT. The CDR3 has 15 amino acids. DNA of the CDR3: TGTGCCAGCAGTGTACCCGGGACAGGAGCCTACGAGCAGTACTTC. Translation gives CASSVPGTGAYEQYF.

This clonotype was counted between two and nine times. This rearrangement joins TRBV6-5 to TRBJ1-1; D is ambiguous. The CDR3 is 14 residues long. The V and J ends lost 2 bases and 5 bases respectively, with 12 bases between them. Germline V lookup: CDR1 MNHEY, CDR2 SVGAGI. The DNA for the CDR3 is TGTGCCAGCAGTTACGGTAGCCCGGTGACTGAAGCTTTCTTT. Amino acids: CASSYGSPVTEAFF.

This clonotype has more than one count but fewer than ten. J is TRBJ1-1 and V is TRBV29-1; D might be TRBD1 (5 bases). This CDR3 is built from 13 residues. With 3 bases removed from V and 2 bases from J, the gap between germline ends came to 10 bases. Germline CDR1 is SQVTM and CDR2 is ANQGSEA. The DNA for the CDR3 is TGCAGCGTTGAGAACGGGGGAAACACTGAAGCTTTCTTT. As protein: CSVENGGNTEAFF. Using reference TRBV29-1 and TRBJ1-1 for the parts outside the CDR3, the full variable domain is SAVISQKPSRDICQRGTSLTIQCQVDSQVTMMFWYRQQPGQSLTLIATANQGSEATYESGFVIDKFPISRPNLTFSTLTVSNMSPEDSSIYLCSVENGGNTEAFFGQGTRLTVV.

V gene TRBV29-1 combines with J gene TRBJ2-5, with 7 nucleotides matching TRBD1. Germline CDR1 SQVTM, CDR2 ANQGSEA. The V segment lost 7 bases and the J segment 3 bases; nucleotides outside the gene matches: 11. There are 14 residues in the CDR3. The CDR3 DNA reads as TGCAGCGCCTGCCGGGACAGCCAAAAAGAGACCCAGTACTTC. This codes for CSACRDSQKETQYF. The full variable domain, completed using reference TRBV29-1 and TRBJ2-5, is SAVISQKPSRDICQRGTSLTIQCQVDSQVTMMFWYRQQPGQSLTLIATANQGSEATYESGFVIDKFPISRPNLTFSTLTVSNMSPEDSSIYLCSACRDSQKETQYFGPGTRLLVL.

In its sample, this clonotype was seen a few times. The J gene is TRBJ2-1, the V gene TRBV7-2, with 13 bases identical to TRBD2. In germline, CDR1 is SGHTA, CDR2 FQGNSA. The CDR3 is 16 residues long. Germline trimming cut 6 bases from V and 5 bases from J; bases unmatched to any gene: 7. In DNA form, the CDR3 reads TGTGCCAGCAGTTACCGACTAGCGGGAGGAAACAATGAGCAGTTCTTC. It yields the protein CASSYRLAGGNNEQFF. The full variable domain, with the rest looked up from reference TRBV7-2 and TRBJ2-1, is GAGVSQSPSNKVTEKGKDVELRCDPISGHTALYWYRQSLGQGLEFLIYFQGNSAPDKSGLPSDRFSAERTGGSVSTLTIQRTQQEDSAVYLCASSYRLAGGNNEQFFGPGTRLTVL.

There are a few counts of this clonotype. V is TRBV7-2 and J is TRBJ2-3; D is ambiguous. This CDR3 is built from 12 residues. Looked up from germline, CDR1 is SGHTA and CDR2 is FQGNSA. The ends were cut back, 1 base at V and 5 bases at J, with 4 bases in the middle. DNA of the CDR3: TGTGCCAGCAGCTTAGTTGGAGATACGCAGTATTTT. Translation: CASSLVGDTQYF.

The rearrangement uses TRBV6-2 or TRBV6-3 and TRBJ2-7; D is unclear. The CDR3 runs to 14 residues. V lost 4 bases, J lost 9 bases, and 19 bases lay in between. CDR1 is MNHEY, CDR2 SVGEGT, per germline. The CDR3 coding sequence is TGTGCCAGCAGTTTCGACCTGTGGGCCACGGGGCAGTACTTC. The encoded protein is CASSFDLWATGQYF.

A few counts support this clonotype. The chain recombines TRBV2 with TRBJ1-5; no definite D call. The V end was cut by 7 bases, the J end by 1 base, with 11 bases between. Germline lookup yields CDR1 SNHLY and CDR2 FYNNEI. This CDR3 is 14 amino acids long. CDR3 amino acids: CASIREESNQPQHF. Here the CDR3 DNA reads TGTGCCAGCATCAGAGAAGAGAGCAATCAGCCCCAGCATTTT.

The chain combines TRBV5-1 with TRBJ2-1; TRBD1 might be the D (5 bases). Germline-derived CDR1 and CDR2 are SGHRS and YFSETQ. V lost 4 bases and J 2 bases, leaving 19 bases between the germline ends. This CDR3 spans 17 amino acids. The CDR3 spells CASSLMLRGSTYNEQFF. In DNA form, the CDR3 reads TGCGCCAGCAGCCTGATGCTTAGGGGATCTACCTACAATGAGCAGTTCTTC.

The chain employs TRBV12-3 or TRBV12-4 and TRBJ2-3, with D possibly called TRBD1 or TRBD2 (6 bases each). This CDR3 has 14 residues. The V end lost 3 bases, the J end lost 6 bases, and 13 bases lay between the germline ends. The CDR3 spells CASSLRGARDTQYF. The CDR3 nucleotides are TGTGCCAGCAGTTTGAGGGGGGCCCGGGATACGCAGTATTTT.

This clonotype was seen at least ten times. The chain couples TRBV7-6 to TRBJ2-3; D uncertain. This CDR3 has 12 amino acids. Germline V CDR1 and CDR2: SGHVS, FNYEAQ. With 8 bases removed from V and 5 bases from J, the gap between germline ends came to 11 bases. DNA of the CDR3: TGTGCCAGCGCCTCACACGTAGATACGCAGTATTTT. Its protein product is CASASHVDTQYF.

This clonotype was seen repeatedly, ten times or more. V and J are TRBV20-1 and TRBJ2-3; 9 positions match TRBD1. The CDR3 contains 14 residues. The germline CDR1 and CDR2 sequences are DFQATT and SNEGSKA (reference sequence). CDR3 in DNA: TGCGGTACCCGGGGGGACAGGGGCACAGATACGCAGTATTTT. Translation gives CGTRGDRGTDTQYF.

J is TRBJ1-2 and V is TRBV20-1; the D gene is possibly TRBD1 (5 bases). Germline-derived CDR1 and CDR2 are DFQATT and SNEGSKA (reference sequence). The CDR3 contains 14 residues. V lost 6 bases and J 11 bases, leaving 25 bases between the germline ends. The CDR3 coding sequence is TGCAGTGCCAGGGCGGGCTCCGACACTACACGTTACACCTTC. Its protein is CSARAGSDTTRYTF.

This clonotype was seen a handful of times. J is TRBJ2-7 and V is TRBV5-1; no definite D call. V lost 5 bases, J lost 7 bases, and 22 bases lay in between. There are 15 residues in the CDR3. The germline V gene has CDR1 SGHRS and CDR2 YFSETQ. Here the CDR3 reads CASSILIGPGREQYF. As DNA, the CDR3 is TGCGCCAGCAGTATCCTTATAGGACCGGGTCGGGAGCAGTACTTC.

In this sample, this clonotype turned up a few times. The rearrangement links TRBV29-1 to TRBJ1-2, with D unclear. Germline values: CDR1 SQVTM, CDR2 ANQGSEA. Trimming took off 3 bases at V and 0 bases at J, with 11 bases between the two ends. The CDR3 runs to 14 residues. Here the CDR3 reads CSVESKLTNYGYTF. In nucleotides, the CDR3 is TGCAGCGTTGAGTCGAAACTAACTAACTATGGCTACACCTTC. The whole variable domain, remainder taken from reference TRBV29-1 and TRBJ1-2, is SAVISQKPSRDICQRGTSLTIQCQVDSQVTMMFWYRQQPGQSLTLIATANQGSEATYESGFVIDKFPISRPNLTFSTLTVSNMSPEDSSIYLCSVESKLTNYGYTFGSGTRLTVV.

The chain couples TRBV4-3 to TRBJ2-1; 11 bases are a match to TRBD2. Germline CDR1 LGHNA, CDR2 YSLEER. V lost 0 bases to trimming and J lost 2 bases; unmatched junction nucleotides: 6. The CDR3 is made up of 18 amino acids. The CDR3 DNA reads as TGCGCCAGCAGCCAAGATGTGGCTAGCGGGAGGACCTACAATGAGCAGTTCTTC. It is translated as CASSQDVASGRTYNEQFF.

This clonotype showed up just a few times. The rearrangement uses TRBV5-1 and TRBJ2-3, with TRBD1 as a possible D gene (5 bases). Germline-derived CDR1 and CDR2 are SGHRS and YFSETQ. This CDR3 is built from 13 residues. Trimming removed 5 bases from V and 4 bases from J, with 11 bases in between. The CDR3 here is CASRGVVADTQYF. For the CDR3, the DNA is TGCGCCAGCAGAGGGGTGGTGGCAGATACGCAGTATTTT. The full variable domain, completed using reference TRBV5-1 and TRBJ2-3, is KAGVTQTPRYLIKTRGQQVTLSCSPISGHRSVSWYQQTPGQGLQFLFEYFSETQRNKGNFPGRFSGRQFSNSRSEMNVSTLELGDSALYLCASRGVVADTQYFGPGTRLTVL.

This clonotype came up a few times. The chain joins TRBV12-3 or TRBV12-4 to TRBJ2-1; tentative D call: TRBD2 (6 bases). V lost 4 bases and J 5 bases, leaving 9 bases between the germline ends. The length of the CDR3 is 13 residues. DNA for the CDR3: TGTGCCAGCAGTTGGACTACCGACAATGAGCAGTTCTTC. Protein sequence: CASSWTTDNEQFF.

In its sample, this clonotype was seen a few times. The chain combines TRBV12-3 or TRBV12-4 with TRBJ1-1; no firm D call. This CDR3 contains 12 residues. V was pared by 3 bases and J by 4 bases, with 6 bases between. The CDR3 loop is CASSFAGTEAFF. In DNA form, the CDR3 reads TGTGCCAGCAGTTTCGCGGGCACTGAAGCTTTCTTT.

In this sample, this clonotype turned up many times. This sequence joins TRBV18 and TRBJ2-1; 11 nucleotides match TRBD2. V trimming: 3 bases; J trimming: 1 base; junction bases outside the gene matches: 11. CDR1 is KGHSH, CDR2 LQKENI, per germline. The CDR3 loop spans 19 amino acids. Here the CDR3 reads CASSPLGLAGGGSYNEQFF. The CDR3 DNA follows: TGTGCCAGCTCACCCCTCGGGCTAGCGGGAGGAGGTTCCTACAATGAGCAGTTCTTC.

DNA of the CDR3: TGTGCCAGCAGCTTCTGGGGGAGAAGTGAGCAGTTCTTC. Translating gives CASSFWGRSEQFF. This rearrangement joins TRBV5-4 to TRBJ2-1; D is possibly TRBD1 or TRBD2 (5 bases each). This CDR3 comprises 13 residues. Germline loops: CDR1 SGHNT, CDR2 YYREEE (reference sequence). The germline V and J ends were trimmed by 2 bases and 9 bases, with 12 bases remaining between them.